The 32 T cell receptor beta chains listed next were all sequenced from one sample in a study of beta chain features in type 1 diabetes. No antigen is known for these receptors. Sequenced material consisted of expressed TCRB transcripts (all of the isolated RNA was reverse transcribed). Assay: immunoSEQ multiplex PCR; the TCRdb copy retains only in-frame clones and omits some. Seen here are some 660,000 clones, over 11% observed once, and the top ten hold roughly 0.04%. Points from the study as a whole: Among all four CD4+ subsets, Type 1 diabetes patients had TCRB CDR3s that were moderately but significantly shorter.

Sequencing was performed on naive CD4+ T cells from blood. These receptors were taken from a man younger than 35 with type 1 diabetes.

The V call is TRBV7-8, the J call TRBJ1-5; TRBD1 matches 8 bases. There are 18 residues in the CDR3. The ends lost 5 bases at V and 2 bases at J; junction bases unmatched: 14. Germline V gene lookup returns CDR1 SGHVS and CDR2 FQNEAQ. CDR3 residues: CASSAGTGTGSGNQPQHF. The DNA for the CDR3 is TGTGCCAGCAGCGCCGGGACAGGTACAGGAAGCGGCAATCAGCCCCAGCATTTT.

The chain links TRBV7-9 to TRBJ2-1, with D possibly being TRBD2 (5 bases). The CDR3 covers 14 residues. From germline, CDR1 is SEHNR and CDR2 FQNEAQ (reference sequence). V was cut by 6 bases and J by 5 bases, with 14 bases left in between. CDR3 sequence reads: CASRSRAGNNEQFF. The CDR3 DNA follows: TGTGCCAGCAGATCAAGAGCCGGGAACAATGAGCAGTTCTTC. The whole variable domain, remainder taken from reference TRBV7-9 and TRBJ2-1, is DTGVSQNPRHKITKRGQNVTFRCDPISEHNRLYWYRQTLGQGPEFLTYFQNEAQLEKSRLLSDRFSAERPKGSFSTLEIQRTEQGDSAMYLCASRSRAGNNEQFFGPGTRLTVL.

The chain employs TRBV7-6 and TRBJ2-5; 7 nucleotides match TRBD2. CDR1 SGHVS and CDR2 FNYEAQ come from the germline V gene. The length of the CDR3 is 17 residues. V was pared by 4 bases and J by 4 bases, with 15 bases of the junction left unmatched. The CDR3 protein is CASSSDLGAGRGETQYF. Written as DNA, the CDR3 is TGTGCCAGCAGCTCCGATCTAGGAGCGGGAAGAGGAGAGACCCAGTACTTC.

This clone was observed a handful of times. The chain couples TRBV4-2 to TRBJ2-2, with no clear D. CDR1 is LGHNA, CDR2 YNFKEQ, per germline. Trimming cost V 3 bases and J 0 bases, with 14 bases left between them. This CDR3 is 17 amino acids long. The CDR3 sequence is CASSHRGGGSNTGELFF. The CDR3 coding sequence is TGTGCCAGCAGCCACCGTGGCGGCGGCTCGAACACCGGGGAGCTGTTTTTT.

The genes are TRBV2 and TRBJ2-7; D gene ambiguous. The CDR3 sequence is 10 residues long. With 6 bases removed from V and 6 bases from J, the gap between germline ends came to 6 bases. Germline CDR1 is SNHLY and CDR2 is FYNNEI. In nucleotides, the CDR3 is TGTGCCAGCAGGGACCTCGAGCAGTACTTC. Translating gives CASRDLEQYF.

This clone was recorded a few times. This chain connects TRBV30 to TRBJ2-5; D perhaps matches TRBD2 (5 bases). Trimming took 2 bases from V and 5 from J, leaving 12 bases between them. This CDR3 has 13 amino acids. From germline, CDR1 is GTSNPN and CDR2 SVGIG (reference sequence). The CDR3 sequence: CAWSPRSGETQYF. The CDR3 coding sequence is TGTGCCTGGAGTCCGCGGTCGGGGGAGACCCAGTACTTC.

This clone was counted only a few times. The chain employs TRBV30 and TRBJ1-1; D ambiguous. Per germline, CDR1 GTSNPN and CDR2 SVGIG (reference sequence). V was trimmed by 1 base and J by 0 bases, leaving 12 bases between them. This CDR3 region has 15 residues. CDR3 amino acids: CAWSAAGMMNTEAFF. The CDR3 DNA sequence: TGTGCCTGGAGTGCGGCGGGCATGATGAACACTGAAGCTTTCTTT.

This clone was seen more than once but under ten times. V gene TRBV30 combines with J gene TRBJ1-1, with 7 bases that match TRBD1. The CDR3 loop spans 14 amino acids. Germline V gives CDR1 GTSNPN, CDR2 SVGIG (reference sequence). Trimming removed 4 bases from V and 1 base from J; junction bases left unmatched: 6. The CDR3 DNA follows: TGTGCCTGGACTTTTTCAGGGGGGAACACTGAAGCTTTCTTT. It encodes CAWTFSGGNTEAFF.

This clone came up a few times. The chain uses TRBV2 and TRBJ2-1; the D is unclear. Germline V CDR1 and CDR2: SNHLY, FYNNEI. Trimming shortened V by 1 base and J by 6 bases, and 7 bases separated the two germline ends. This CDR3 has 13 amino acids. The CDR3 nucleotides are TGTGCCAGCAGTGAAGAGACGCTCAATGAGCAGTTCTTC. It codes for CASSEETLNEQFF.

The V call is TRBV5-1, the J call TRBJ2-4; D is perhaps TRBD2 (5 bases). Germline CDR1 is SGHRS and CDR2 is YFSETQ. The V end lost 6 bases, the J end lost 9 bases, and 16 bases lay between the germline ends. This CDR3 contains 13 residues. CDR3 sequence reads: CASKSLSGSIQYF. CDR3 DNA: TGCGCCAGCAAGAGTCTATCGGGAAGCATTCAGTACTTC.

This clone has a handful of counts. The chain links TRBV5-1 to TRBJ2-5; D is ambiguous. V shed 0 bases and J shed 7 bases, with 16 bases lying between them. CDR1 SGHRS and CDR2 YFSETQ come from the germline V gene. CDR3 length equals 15 residues. The CDR3 reads CASSLAVESLGTQYF. The CDR3 bases are TGCGCCAGCAGCTTGGCCGTTGAGTCCCTGGGGACCCAGTACTTC.

The rearrangement joins TRBV5-6 to TRBJ1-5; D ambiguous. Germline CDR1 is SGHDT and CDR2 is YYEEEE. Trimming stripped 4 bases from V and 3 bases from J, with 11 bases between. This CDR3 contains 14 residues. CDR3 loop: CASSTIRDNQPQHF. CDR3 bases: TGTGCCAGCAGCACTATAAGAGACAATCAGCCCCAGCATTTT.

The chain joins TRBV15 to TRBJ1-5; D ambiguous. V shed 4 bases and J shed 7 bases, with 8 bases lying between them. This CDR3 has 12 residues. Germline V CDR1 and CDR2: LNHNV, YYDKDF (reference sequence). The CDR3 loop is CATSNIGQPQHF. CDR3 nucleotide sequence: TGTGCCACCAGCAACATCGGCCAGCCCCAGCATTTT.

The chain has TRBV11-2 and TRBJ2-7; possible D gene TRBD2, 5 bases. Trimming took off 3 bases at V and 2 bases at J, with 17 bases between the two ends. Germline V gene data show CDR1 as SGHAT and CDR2 as FQNNGV. The CDR3 has 16 residues. CDR3 nucleotide sequence: TGTGCCAGCAGCTTTATGGTGTCCAGCGGACCCTACGAGCAGTACTTC. Protein sequence: CASSFMVSSGPYEQYF.

This clone occurred a few times. J is TRBJ2-7 and V is TRBV20-1; tentative D call: TRBD2 (6 bases). CDR3 length equals 10 residues. Trimming stripped 5 bases from V and 6 bases from J, with 8 bases between. The germline V gene encodes CDR1 DFQATT and CDR2 SNEGSKA (reference sequence). The CDR3 here is CSAARGEQYF. The CDR3 coding sequence is TGCAGTGCTGCGCGGGGCGAGCAGTACTTC.

The CDR3: CASSPQGSYGYTF. CDR3 nucleotides: TGTGCCAGCAGCCCACAGGGATCATATGGCTACACCTTC. The chain joins TRBV21-1 to TRBJ1-2; the D segment call TRBD1 is taken from the table without a DNA check. TRBV21-1 is a listed pseudogene. The CDR3 spans 13 residues.

The chain has TRBV6-5 and TRBJ1-4, with a weak D call TRBD1 (5 bases). In germline, CDR1 is MNHEY, CDR2 SVGAGI. Trimming took 7 bases from V and 6 from J, leaving 15 bases between them. This CDR3 has 14 amino acids. The CDR3 spells CASTHRGGHEKLFF. DNA of the CDR3: TGTGCCAGCACTCACCGGGGCGGGCATGAAAAACTGTTTTTT.

The chain's CDR3 is CAWSAGTSLYSNQPQHF. The DNA of the CDR3 is TGTGCCTGGAGTGCGGGCACCTCATTATATAGCAATCAGCCCCAGCATTTT. This chain links TRBV30 with TRBJ1-5; no clear D. The CDR3 is 17 amino acids. Trimming pared 1 base from V and 0 bases from J, leaving 16 bases between. CDR1 and CDR2 from the germline V gene are GTSNPN and SVGIG (reference sequence). The variable domain in full, with the rest retrieved from reference TRBV30 and TRBJ1-5, is SQTIHQWPATLVQPVGSPLSLECTVEGTSNPNLYWYRQAAGRGLQLLFYSVGIGQISSEVPQNLSASRPQDRQFILSSKKLLLSDSGFYLCAWSAGTSLYSNQPQHFGDGTRLSIL.

This clone occurred a few times. The rearrangement links TRBV5-4 to TRBJ1-4; 7 nucleotides align to TRBD1. Trimming removed 3 bases from V and 3 bases from J; junction bases left unmatched: 2. Germline CDR1 SGHNT, CDR2 YYREEE (reference sequence). CDR3 length equals 14 residues. CDR3 sequence (DNA): TGTGCCAGCAGCTCGGGACAGTCTAATGAAAAACTGTTTTTT. This sequence encodes CASSSGQSNEKLFF.

This chain links TRBV25-1 with TRBJ1-6; D is undetermined. Trimming took 5 bases from V and 4 from J, leaving 6 bases between them. Germline loops: CDR1 MGHDK, CDR2 SYGVNS. The CDR3 is 13 amino acids. The CDR3 DNA reads TGTGCCAGCAGTATCGGTTATAATTCACCCCTCCACTTT. It codes for CASSIGYNSPLHF.

This clone was recorded a few times. This chain joins TRBV18 and TRBJ2-1; D may be TRBD2 (6 bases). The CDR3 length is 13 residues. CDR1 and CDR2 (germline): KGHSH, LQKENI. V lost 1 base and J lost 7, with 8 bases in between. The DNA of the CDR3 is TGTGCCAGCTCACCACTAGCGGTTAATGAGCAGTTCTTC. It translates to CASSPLAVNEQFF.

This clone was seen a few times. The chain couples TRBV30 to TRBJ1-2, with a weak D call TRBD1 (5 bases). Germline CDR1 GTSNPN, CDR2 SVGIG (reference sequence). Trimming shortened V by 3 bases and J by 9 bases, and 14 bases separated the two germline ends. The CDR3 is 12 residues long. The CDR3 is CAWSLGGESYTF. The CDR3 DNA follows: TGTGCCTGGAGCCTCGGGGGGGAGAGCTACACCTTC.

The chain recombines TRBV5-1 with TRBJ2-5, with TRBD2 matching 8 bases. Germline CDR1 is SGHRS and CDR2 is YFSETQ. J gave up 5 bases and V 4 bases, and 16 bases lay outside the gene matches. The CDR3 sequence is 17 residues long. The CDR3 DNA reads as TGCGCCAGCAGCCGCATACCCGATATCGGGGGGGCGGAGACCCAGTACTTC. Amino acids: CASSRIPDIGGAETQYF.

V and J are TRBV5-6 and TRBJ2-1; 9 bases are shared with TRBD2. The V segment lost 4 bases and the J segment 0 bases; nucleotides outside the gene matches: 8. The CDR3 covers 17 residues. CDR1 and CDR2 (germline): SGHDT, YYEEEE. The CDR3 sequence is CASSLRLAVSSYNEQFF. As DNA, the CDR3 is TGTGCCAGCAGCCTTAGACTAGCGGTTAGCTCCTACAATGAGCAGTTCTTC.

This chain connects TRBV7-2 to TRBJ1-1; D call uncertain. Germline lookup yields CDR1 SGHTA and CDR2 FQGNSA. There are 12 residues in the CDR3. V was clipped by 4 bases and J by 5 bases, with 8 bases between them. In DNA, the CDR3 is TGTGCCAGCAGCTGGGCATCGACTGAAGCTTTCTTT. It encodes CASSWASTEAFF.

Note on this clone: The identical CDR3 is also encoded by other nucleotide sequences in the sample. The V and J genes are TRBV5-1 and TRBJ1-1, with 8 bases matching TRBD1. Germline V gene data show CDR1 as SGHRS and CDR2 as YFSETQ. V shed 0 bases and J 5 bases; nucleotides not matched to a gene: 3. The CDR3 is 14 residues long. The CDR3 DNA reads as TGCGCCAGCAGCTTGGGACAGGGGTGGACTGAAGCTTTCTTT. It yields the protein CASSLGQGWTEAFF.

This clone was observed a handful of times. The chain recombines TRBV14 with TRBJ2-1; 8 positions match TRBD2. Germline CDR1 SGHDN, CDR2 FVKESK. This CDR3 has 16 amino acids. V trimming: 2 bases; J trimming: 5 bases; junction bases outside the gene matches: 8. The CDR3 region has the DNA TGTGCCAGCAGCCAATTTATAGCGGGGATCAACAATGAGCAGTTCTTC. This encodes CASSQFIAGINNEQFF. Variable domain in full (rest from reference TRBV14 and TRBJ2-1): EAGVTQFPSHSVIEKGQTVTLRCDPISGHDNLYWYRRVMGKEIKFLLHFVKESKQDESGMPNNRFLAERTGGTYSTLKVQPAELEDSGVYFCASSQFIAGINNEQFFGPGTRLTVL.

This clone turned up a few times. V gene TRBV28 combines with J gene TRBJ2-2; maybe TRBD1 (7 bases). Germline CDR1 reads MDHEN; CDR2 reads SYDVKM. CDR3 size: 16 residues. The V end lost 4 bases, the J end lost 6 bases, and 18 bases lay between the germline ends. For the CDR3, the DNA is TGTGCCAGCAGTTCATTATCGCCCAGGGGGGCCGGGGAGCTGTTTTTT. It encodes CASSSLSPRGAGELFF.

A few counts support this clone. This chain links TRBV9 with TRBJ2-1, with D uncertain. This CDR3 is 14 amino acids long. Germline CDR1 SGDLS, CDR2 YYNGEE. The ends were cut back, 0 bases at V and 10 bases at J, with 14 bases in the middle. Here the CDR3 reads CASSVAANSGEQFF. CDR3 nucleotides: TGTGCCAGCAGCGTAGCGGCCAACTCCGGGGAGCAGTTCTTC. The variable domain in full, completed from reference TRBV9 and TRBJ2-1, reads DSGVTQTPKHLITATGQRVTLRCSPRSGDLSVYWYQQSLDQGLQFLIQYYNGEERAKGNILERFSAQQFPDLHSELNLSSLELGDSALYFCASSVAANSGEQFFGPGTRLTVL.

The chain links TRBV7-9 to TRBJ1-2, with TRBD1 matching 8 bases. V lost 5 bases, J lost 8 bases, and 10 bases stayed unmatched. This CDR3 comprises 14 residues. Germline V gene data show CDR1 as SEHNR and CDR2 as FQNEAQ (reference sequence). This chain's CDR3 is CASSVGQGGQGYTF. In nucleotides, the CDR3 is TGTGCCAGCAGCGTTGGACAGGGAGGACAGGGCTACACCTTC.

The rearrangement links TRBV6-1 to TRBJ1-2; D ambiguous. The CDR3 sequence is 15 residues long. The germline gives CDR1 MNHNS, CDR2 SASEGT. V was pared by 6 bases and J by 0 bases, with 14 bases between. The CDR3 is CASRPLAASNYGYTF. DNA of the CDR3: TGTGCCAGCAGGCCCCTGGCAGCGTCTAACTATGGCTACACCTTC.

This clone was detected only a few times. The chain combines TRBV30 with TRBJ2-3; D uncertain. Germline CDR1 is GTSNPN and CDR2 is SVGIG (reference sequence). V shed 3 bases and J shed 3 bases, with 13 bases lying between them. CDR3 length: 14 residues. The CDR3 reads CAWSPSSLTDTQYF. The DNA for the CDR3 is TGTGCCTGGAGCCCTAGTAGCCTAACAGATACGCAGTATTTT.